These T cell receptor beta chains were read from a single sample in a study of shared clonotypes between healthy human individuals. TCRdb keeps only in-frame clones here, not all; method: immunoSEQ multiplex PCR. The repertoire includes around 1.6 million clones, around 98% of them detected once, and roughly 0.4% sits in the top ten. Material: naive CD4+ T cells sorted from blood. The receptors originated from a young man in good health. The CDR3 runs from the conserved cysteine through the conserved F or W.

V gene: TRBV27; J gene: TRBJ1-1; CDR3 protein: CASNDRPMDTEAFF
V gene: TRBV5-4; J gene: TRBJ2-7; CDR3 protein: CASSLARDGAYEQYF
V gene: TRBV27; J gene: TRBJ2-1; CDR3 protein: CASMPQGLVVYNEQFF
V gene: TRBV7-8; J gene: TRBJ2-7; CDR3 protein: CASSLYVVPSPTPSYEQYF
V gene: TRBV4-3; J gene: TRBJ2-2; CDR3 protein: CASSRVFGSGTGELFF
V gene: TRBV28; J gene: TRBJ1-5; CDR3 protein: CASSLFRDSNQPQHF
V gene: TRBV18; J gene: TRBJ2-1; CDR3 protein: CASSPPLAGGFNEQFF
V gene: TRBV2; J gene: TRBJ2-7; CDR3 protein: CASGPRPDHYEQYF
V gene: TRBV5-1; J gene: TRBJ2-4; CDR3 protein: CASSPDPDRGAIQYF
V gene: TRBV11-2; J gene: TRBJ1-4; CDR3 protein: CASSQTGGTLEKLFF
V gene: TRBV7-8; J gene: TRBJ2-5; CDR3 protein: CASSLGTGVLETQYF
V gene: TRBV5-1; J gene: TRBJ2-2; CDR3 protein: CASSLRPEAGELFF
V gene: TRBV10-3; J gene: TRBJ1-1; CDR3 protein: CAITSDRVNTEAFF
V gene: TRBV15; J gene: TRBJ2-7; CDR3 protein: CATSGRLTYEQYF
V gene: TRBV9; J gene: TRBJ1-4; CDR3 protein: CASSVALSGTGDEKLFF
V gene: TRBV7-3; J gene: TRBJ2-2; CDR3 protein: CASSSFAGGPVTGELFF
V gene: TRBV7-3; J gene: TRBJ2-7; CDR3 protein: CASSLSVGSLEYF
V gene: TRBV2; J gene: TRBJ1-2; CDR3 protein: CASSGTGNSDGYTF
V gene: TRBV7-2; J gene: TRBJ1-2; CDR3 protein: CASSQTGINYGYTF
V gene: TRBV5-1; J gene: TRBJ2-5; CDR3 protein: CASSTGRQETQYF
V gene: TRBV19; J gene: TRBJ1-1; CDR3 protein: CASKGRYTEAFF
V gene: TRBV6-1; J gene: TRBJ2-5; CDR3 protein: CASSEVRGQETQYF
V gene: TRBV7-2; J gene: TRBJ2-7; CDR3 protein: CASSLSTGIYEQYF
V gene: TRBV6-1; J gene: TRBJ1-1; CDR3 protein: CASSGGVRHGTEAFF
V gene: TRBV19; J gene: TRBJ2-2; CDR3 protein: CASTGTVITGELFF
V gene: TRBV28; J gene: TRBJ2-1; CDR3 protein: CASSLWGDRVDEQFF
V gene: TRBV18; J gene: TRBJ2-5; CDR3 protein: CASSPVGIEETQYF
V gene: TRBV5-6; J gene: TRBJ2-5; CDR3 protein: CASSLVADWATQYF
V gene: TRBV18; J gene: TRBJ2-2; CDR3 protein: CATTPGTGSGELFF
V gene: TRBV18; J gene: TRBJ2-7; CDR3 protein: CASSTGGQSYEQYF
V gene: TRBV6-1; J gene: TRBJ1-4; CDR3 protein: CASSEWGQQFTNEKLFF
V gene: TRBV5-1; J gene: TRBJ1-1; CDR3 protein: CASRLDRDTEAFF
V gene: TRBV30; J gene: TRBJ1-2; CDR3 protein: CAWSFLQGYGYTF